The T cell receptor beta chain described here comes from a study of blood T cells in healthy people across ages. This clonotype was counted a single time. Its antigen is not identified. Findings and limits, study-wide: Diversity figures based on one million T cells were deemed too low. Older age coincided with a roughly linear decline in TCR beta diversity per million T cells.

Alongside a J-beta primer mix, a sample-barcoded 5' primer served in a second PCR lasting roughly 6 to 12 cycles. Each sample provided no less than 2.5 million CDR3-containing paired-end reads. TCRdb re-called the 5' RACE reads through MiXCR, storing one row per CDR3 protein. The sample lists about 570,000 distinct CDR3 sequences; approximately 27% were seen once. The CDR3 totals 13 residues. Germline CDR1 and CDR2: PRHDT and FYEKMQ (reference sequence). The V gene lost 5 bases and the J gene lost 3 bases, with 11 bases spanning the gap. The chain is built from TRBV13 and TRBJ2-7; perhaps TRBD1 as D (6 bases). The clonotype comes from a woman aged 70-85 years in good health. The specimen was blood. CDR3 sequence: CASSRQGFYEQYF. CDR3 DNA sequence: TGTGCCAGCAGCCGCCAGGGGTTCTACGAGCAGTACTTC.